The rows below give T cell receptor beta chains drawn from one sample of a study of identical twins. In TCRdb, the 5' RACE reads were re-called with MiXCR into one record per CDR3 protein. Of about 900,000 distinct CDR3 sequences in the sample, approximately 13% are singletons; the top ten hold around 1.5%. The sample was also linked to a second study, of yellow fever vaccine responses in identical twins.

The sequenced sample was PBMCs. The receptors stem from a woman between 18 and 30 years old in good health. Each CDR3 is given with its conserved first and last residue. The D gene is left open where the match is weak. The size of a clone is reported for some rows only, either as once, few or many, or as a class for expanded clones.

clone_size	j_call	d_call	v_call	cdr3_nt	cdr3_aa
few	TRBJ1-5	NA	TRBV12-3/TRBV12-4	TGTGCCAGCAGAATAATGACAGGCCCTGCTAACACAGATACGCAGCATTTT	CASRIMTGPANTDTQHF
NA	TRBJ2-5	NA	TRBV7-9	TGTGCCAGCAAGGAGGGCCGGGAGACCCAGTACTTC	CASKEGRETQYF
few	TRBJ2-3	NA	TRBV12-3/TRBV12-4	TGTGCCAGCAGACGGCGGGAAACCACAGATACGCAGTATTTT	CASRRRETTDTQYF
NA	TRBJ1-5	NA	TRBV5-1	TGCGCCAGCGGGGGGCCTTATAGCAATCAGCCCCAGCATTTT	CASGGPYSNQPQHF
few	TRBJ2-1	TRBD2	TRBV2	TGTGCCAGCAGTGTGGATAGCGGGGGAAATGAGCAGTTCTTC	CASSVDSGGNEQFF
few	TRBJ2-1	TRBD2	TRBV28	TGTGCCAGCAATCCGCCATCTAGCGGGGGTTTCGTGCAGTTCTTC	CASNPPSSGGFVQFF
NA	TRBJ2-5	TRBD1	TRBV5-1	TGCGCCAGCAGCGCACGGGGACAGTTGGGGGAGACCCAGTACTTC	CASSARGQLGETQYF
many	TRBJ2-1	TRBD2	TRBV10-3	TGTGCCATCAGTGAGTCAACGGGAGGGGGCTACAATGAGCAGTTCTTC	CAISESTGGGYNEQFF
NA	TRBJ2-1	TRBD1	TRBV18	TGTGCCAGCTCCTCACGTCGGGACAGCCTTTACAATGAGCAGTTCTTC	CASSSRRDSLYNEQFF
few	TRBJ2-1	NA	TRBV20-1	TGCAGTGCACCCCGACGACAGGTAAATGAGCAGTTCTTC	CSAPRRQVNEQFF
NA	TRBJ2-1	TRBD2	TRBV12-3/TRBV12-4	TGTGCCAGCAGTTACGCGGGAGGTTTCCCCTACAATGAGCAGTTCTTC	CASSYAGGFPYNEQFF
NA	TRBJ2-2	TRBD2	TRBV3-1	TGTGCCAGCAGCCAGGCGACTAGCGGGGTCACCGGGGAGCTGTTTTTT	CASSQATSGVTGELFF
NA	TRBJ2-1	TRBD2	TRBV11-2	TGTGCCAGCAGCTTAGATCAGACCGTAGCGGGGGGTCGCTCCTACAATGAGCAGTTCTTC	CASSLDQTVAGGRSYNEQFF
many	TRBJ1-1	TRBD1	TRBV27	TGTGCCAGCAGTTTATTGACAGGGGCCGCTGAAGCTTTCTTT	CASSLLTGAAEAFF
few	TRBJ2-7	NA	TRBV20-1	TGCAGTGCTAGAGATAGCATGCCTACCTACGAGCAGTACTTC	CSARDSMPTYEQYF
NA	TRBJ1-1	NA	TRBV20-1	TGCAGTGCTAGAGATCCCAGAGCAGGACTGATGAACACTGAAGCTTTCTTT	CSARDPRAGLMNTEAFF
few	TRBJ1-3	NA	TRBV12-3/TRBV12-4	TGTGCCAGCAGTTTAGTAGGGCAGACCTCTGGAAACACCATATATTTT	CASSLVGQTSGNTIYF
few	TRBJ1-1	NA	TRBV12-3/TRBV12-4	TGTGCCAGCAGTTTAGCGCCGGTCCCGGCGAACACTGAAGCTTTCTTT	CASSLAPVPANTEAFF
few	TRBJ2-1	NA	TRBV7-2	TGTGCCAGCAGCCCTTCAGCGGGCGGGTACTCTGAGCAGTTCTTC	CASSPSAGGYSEQFF
many	TRBJ1-3	NA	TRBV9	TGTGCCAGCAGCGTAGAAGGGGGACTCTCTGGAAACACCATATATTTT	CASSVEGGLSGNTIYF
few	TRBJ1-1	NA	TRBV12-3/TRBV12-4	TGTGCCAGCAGTTTATTCGGGGGGTCTTCCGACACTGAAGCTTTCTTT	CASSLFGGSSDTEAFF
NA	TRBJ2-3	TRBD2	TRBV5-1	TGCGCCAGCAGCTTCGGACTAGCGGGAGAAAGTACGCAGTATTTT	CASSFGLAGESTQYF
NA	TRBJ2-3	TRBD2	TRBV24-1	TGTGCCACCAGTGATTTGCAGGCTAGCGGGGACACAGATACGCAGTATTTT	CATSDLQASGDTDTQYF
NA	TRBJ1-1	TRBD1	TRBV29-1	TGCAGCGGCATTGACAGGGTAGCTTTCTTT	CSGIDRVAFF
many	TRBJ1-2	NA	TRBV12-3/TRBV12-4	TGTGCCAGCAGTTTAGGGCGTAACTATGGCTACACCTTC	CASSLGRNYGYTF
few	TRBJ2-2	TRBD1	TRBV5-4	TGTGCCAGCAGCTTGGACAGGGGGCTCGTCGGGGAGCTGTTTTTT	CASSLDRGLVGELFF
few	TRBJ2-1	TRBD1	TRBV6-1	TGTGCCGGCAGTGCGTGGACAGGGGGGAACAATGAGCAGTTCTTC	CAGSAWTGGNNEQFF
NA	TRBJ2-1	NA	TRBV6-1	TGTGCCAGCAGGAGACAGGTCTGGAATGAGCAGTTCTTC	CASRRQVWNEQFF
few	TRBJ2-1	TRBD1	TRBV5-1	TGCGCCAGCAGCTGGGGACAGGGTTCCCACAATGAGCAGTTCTTC	CASSWGQGSHNEQFF
NA	TRBJ2-1	TRBD2	TRBV24-1	TGTGCCACCAGTGAAGCTGGACTAGCTCCTGAGCAGTTCTTC	CATSEAGLAPEQFF
few	TRBJ2-5	NA	TRBV27	TGTGCCAGCAGGGGTTACCAAGAGACCCAGTACTTC	CASRGYQETQYF
NA	TRBJ1-2	NA	TRBV4-1	TGCGCCAGCAGCCACGTTACGTCGGACAAGAGGGGCTACACCTTC	CASSHVTSDKRGYTF
NA	TRBJ2-1	TRBD2	TRBV6-5	TGTGCCAGCAGTTACTATGGGCTAGCGGGGGACGAGCAGTTCTTC	CASSYYGLAGDEQFF
few	TRBJ2-2	TRBD1	TRBV10-2	TGCGCCACCGAACCACGGACAGGGGAGTACACCGGGGAGCTGTTTTTT	CATEPRTGEYTGELFF
NA	TRBJ2-3	NA	TRBV14	TGTGCCAGCAGCCTTCAACCAAATCCAGATACGCAGTATTTT	CASSLQPNPDTQYF
NA	TRBJ2-7	TRBD1	TRBV14	TGTGCCAGCAGCGACCAACAGGGGTCGACCTCCTACGAGCAGTACTTC	CASSDQQGSTSYEQYF